The present TCR beta chain was sequenced within a study of T-cell memory formation after mild COVID-19. With respect to this clonotype: What it recognizes is unknown.

Sample barcodes and UMIs were carried by the TCR alpha and TCR beta cDNA libraries that 5'RACE generated with constant-segment primers. TCRdb re-called the 5' RACE reads through MiXCR, storing one row per CDR3 protein. The sample lists around 310,000 distinct CDR3 sequences, 13% to 15% occurring once. Whole-study findings and limits: Clones from the second wave (peaking day 37) had unconfirmed SARS-CoV-2 specificity. Among clones contracting day 15 to 85, CD4/CD8 was balanced, whereas later expanders leaned CD4+. Contracting CD4+ clones lay largely in CM and EM, with CD8+ ones residing in EMRA.

Deletions cut 1 base from V and 0 bases from J, with 6 bases between. This CDR3 spans 14 amino acids. The specimen was PBMCs or a T cell subset sorted from them (not recorded which). The clonotype was recovered from a man younger than 35 who had mild COVID-19 (a few samples of this study predate the infection). Cell type and time point are not known. V gene TRBV12-3 or TRBV12-4 combines with J gene TRBJ1-2; D uncertain. Here the CDR3 reads CASSLDLANYGYTF. The CDR3 coding sequence is TGTGCCAGCAGTTTAGATTTGGCTAACTATGGCTACACCTTC.